This T cell receptor (beta chain) is drawn from a study (dated by TCRdb to between 2014 and 2017). Some background on the complete study: The study examined whether tumor-infiltrating Tregs in breast cancer are drawn from blood Tregs or arise in situ by conversion from other CD4+ T cell subsets. Summary of the overall study and its limitations: In terms of TCR gene usage, tumor memory CD4+ T cells clustered together with blood and lymph node memory CD4+ cells, as well as with lymph node naive CD4+ cells. The TCR alpha and beta sequences of tumor-infiltrating Tregs showed the greatest overlap with tumor naive CD4+ T cells, followed by blood naive CD4+ T cells. Validation in the larger cohort was restricted to a single TCR beta V-J rearrangement rather than whole repertoires.

To purify naive CD4+ T cells, the Miltenyi Naive CD4+ T Cell Isolation kit was used, and CD25 microbeads served to deplete Tregs. Tregs, naive and memory CD4+ T cells from tumor, blood and ipsilateral draining lymph nodes of roughly 5 breast cancer patients underwent full-length TCR alpha and beta sequencing. Tumor tissue, along with lymph nodes from ipsilateral axillary dissection, was perfused with PBS, minced, and then digested using collagenase I and hyaluronidase. Ficoll density gradient centrifugation was used to isolate mononuclear cells from lymph nodes or from approximately 50 ml of peripheral blood. FACS confirmed that the sorted cell populations were more than 90% pure. Based on the germline V gene (reference sequence), the CDR1 and CDR2 sequences are LNHNV and YYDKDF. The germline V end is reduced by 2 bases and the J end by 7 bases; junction bases left unmatched: 7. Its CDR3 holds 15 amino acids, cysteine through phenylalanine. This entry keeps only the CDR3 DNA: 45 bases, framed from base 1.

Full-length TCR variable regions were amplified by 5' RACE PCR with constant-region reverse primers, and semi-nested PCR with Nested Universal Primer A was subsequently performed. Using the ReliaPrep RNA Cell Miniprep System, total RNA was extracted, and the SMARTer RACE 5'/3' Kit was then used to reverse transcribe the RNA into 5'RACE-ready cDNA. Multiplex adaptors were used to barcode full-length TCR alpha and beta libraries, and the barcoded libraries were sequenced on an Illumina MiSeq. From the authors' description of their analysis: For each of nine subset-tissue groups, sequencing data from the five patients were pooled, and the groups were then compared using unsupervised clustering of TCR gene usage. Repertoire similarity was calculated with the Morisita-Horn index, weighting shared sequences by their contribution to each repertoire. TCRdb ran its own pipeline on the public reads, namely fastp trimming at Q25 and MiXCR clone calling, and kept in-frame beta chains. Each entry is one CDR3 protein sequence, shown with its most common DNA and genes. TCRdb, not the authors, supplied the V and J calls. The sample data list tens of thousands of distinct CDR3 sequences, and about 26% of these were observed just once. Approximately 3.7% of the sample is in the top ten clones.

A word on this clonotype: Which antigen it targets is not known. No clone much larger than this one lies a single base away; base qualities are absent.

The TCR was taken from a female donor with breast cancer. The sequence joins TRBV15 to TRBJ1-1, with TRBD1 matching 10 junction bases. The sequenced material came from naive CD4+ T cells sorted from a lymph node. The cell subset or site label corresponds to: naive CD4+ T cells, CD4+CD45RA+CD25-. CDR3 reads: CATSRPGQGFGEAFF. The nucleotides are TGTGCCACCAGCAGACCGGGACAGGGGTTTGGTGAAGCTTTCTTT.